The 25 T cell receptor beta chains below were found in one sample sequenced in a study of blood T cell repertoires in COVID-19. The assay was immunoSEQ multiplex PCR, and TCRdb's table has in-frame clones only and misses some. Of some 270,000 clones in the sample, approximately 85% were seen once. Sequenced material: PBMCs or T cells enriched from blood (not recorded which). These receptor sequences come from a woman aged 25 to 39 who had recovered from COVID-19.

The V call is TRBV3-1 (or the pseudogene TRBV3-2), the J call TRBJ1-6; 9 bases match TRBD1. The trim removed 1 base at V and 8 bases at J, leaving 3 bases unmatched. The CDR3 extends over 15 amino acids. Germline CDR1 and CDR2: LGHDT and YNNKEL (reference sequence). The CDR3 bases are TGTGCCAGCAGCCAAGTAGACAGGGGGGATTCACCCCTCCACTTT. This translates into CASSQVDRGDSPLHF.

CDR3 nucleotide sequence: TGTGCCAGCACCACGACAGGCCTACAGCATTTT. Amino acid sequence: CASTTTGLQHF. The chain joins TRBV28 to TRBJ1-5, with D possibly TRBD1 on 6 matching bases. Trimming stripped 7 bases from V and 13 bases from J, with 14 bases between. There are 11 residues in the CDR3. Germline V gene sequence: CDR1 MDHEN, CDR2 SYDVKM.

The chain recombines TRBV7-9 with TRBJ1-1; tentatively, D is TRBD1 (6 bases). Trimming cost V 2 bases and J 5 bases, with 27 bases left between them. This CDR3 is built from 19 residues. Germline CDR1 is SEHNR and CDR2 is FQNEAQ (reference sequence). CDR3 region: CASSLIGFGTNRLGTEAFF. The DNA for the CDR3 is TGTGCCAGCAGCTTAATTGGTTTCGGGACAAACCGTCTGGGGACTGAAGCTTTCTTT.

The rearrangement uses TRBV7-6 and TRBJ1-2; D possibly corresponds to TRBD1 (6 bases). V lost 2 bases and J 8 bases, leaving 24 bases between the germline ends. Germline CDR1 is SGHVS and CDR2 is FNYEAQ. The CDR3 sequence is 17 residues long. The CDR3 DNA reads as TGTGCCAGCAGCTTATACGCGGAGGACAGCACCGAAAAGGGCTACACCTTC. It translates to CASSLYAEDSTEKGYTF.

A single count supports this clone. The genes are TRBV28 and TRBJ2-1; perhaps TRBD2 as D (6 bases). The CDR3 is 15 amino acids. Trimming removed 6 bases from V and 0 bases from J, with 12 bases in between. Looked up from germline, CDR1 is MDHEN and CDR2 is SYDVKM. In DNA, the CDR3 is TGTGCCAGCAGCCTCGGGACTGTCTCCTACAATGAGCAGTTCTTC. As protein: CASSLGTVSYNEQFF.

The chain joins TRBV6-5 to TRBJ2-3; 8 nucleotides line up with TRBD1. Germline CDR1 reads MNHEY; CDR2 reads SVGAGI. The CDR3 contains 14 residues. V lost 4 bases to trimming and J lost 5 bases; unmatched junction nucleotides: 5. CDR3 sequence: CASSSGQELDTQYF. The DNA of the CDR3 is TGTGCCAGCAGTTCGGGACAGGAGCTAGATACGCAGTATTTT.

V and J are TRBV5-1 and TRBJ2-2; perhaps TRBD1 as D (5 bases). This CDR3 spans 15 amino acids. In germline, CDR1 is SGHRS, CDR2 YFSETQ. V dropped 3 bases and J dropped 5 bases, with 14 bases sitting between them. Here the CDR3 DNA reads TGCGCCAGCAGCTACGACAGCGAGCGAACCGGGGAGCTGTTTTTT. Translating it yields CASSYDSERTGELFF.

The V gene is TRBV11-2, the J gene TRBJ1-5; D gene uncertain. Trimming stripped 6 bases from V and 7 bases from J, with 13 bases between. Germline CDR1 SGHAT, CDR2 FQNNGV. The CDR3 spans 13 residues. Written as DNA, the CDR3 is TGTGCCAGCAGTCTTGCATGGGAGCAGCCCCAGCATTTT. Translated, it gives CASSLAWEQPQHF.

V and J are TRBV23-1 and TRBJ1-1; D gene ambiguous. TRBV23-1 is sorted into the ORF group, with uncertain function. The V gene lost 8 bases and the J gene lost 8 bases, with 12 bases spanning the gap. The CDR3 runs to 11 residues. The CDR3: CASPSPVEAFF. In DNA, the CDR3 is TGCGCCAGCCCCTCGCCGGTCGAAGCTTTCTTT.

The chain links TRBV2 to TRBJ1-2, with D possibly being TRBD1 (5 bases). There are 15 residues in the CDR3. Germline values: CDR1 SNHLY, CDR2 FYNNEI. V lost 6 bases, J lost 1 base, and 15 bases lay in between. For the CDR3, the DNA is TGTGCCAGCAGGACAGTCGGGTACCTTAACTATGGCTACACCTTC. Translation: CASRTVGYLNYGYTF.

The V gene is TRBV29-1, the J gene TRBJ2-2; D is unresolved. The CDR3 has 14 amino acids. Germline CDR1 reads SQVTM; CDR2 reads ANQGSEA. V lost 4 bases, J lost 2 bases, and 11 bases lay in between. The CDR3: CSVGLAVNTGELFF. The CDR3 nucleotides read TGCAGCGTTGGGCTTGCGGTTAACACCGGGGAGCTGTTTTTT.

This chain links TRBV4-2 with TRBJ2-7; TRBD1 might be the D (6 bases). This CDR3 is 18 amino acids long. The V gene lost 2 bases and the J gene lost 0 bases, with 20 bases spanning the gap. Germline CDR1 reads LGHNA; CDR2 reads YNFKEQ. CDR3 loop: CASSQFEQGAQPSYEQYF. The CDR3 nucleotides are TGTGCCAGCAGCCAATTTGAACAGGGCGCCCAACCCTCCTACGAGCAGTACTTC.

The CDR3 sequence: CASSFRGRANYGYTF. In nucleotides, the CDR3 is TGTGCCAGCAGTTTCAGGGGGCGAGCTAACTATGGCTACACCTTC. The V and J genes are TRBV28 and TRBJ1-2, with 8 bases that match TRBD1. This CDR3 region has 15 residues. V lost 3 bases to trimming and J lost 0 bases; unmatched junction nucleotides: 3. The germline V gene encodes CDR1 MDHEN and CDR2 SYDVKM.

The V and J genes are TRBV5-1 and TRBJ1-2, with D unclear. Deletions cut 7 bases from V and 6 bases from J, with 22 bases between. The CDR3 contains 15 residues. Germline CDR1 SGHRS, CDR2 YFSETQ. The CDR3, as DNA: TGCGCCAGCGGAGACCTTTCGGGGAAAAACAATGGCTACACCTTC. Residues: CASGDLSGKNNGYTF.

The chain employs TRBV2 and TRBJ2-7; possible D gene TRBD1, 6 bases. The CDR3 consists of 14 residues. Trimming cost V 7 bases and J 2 bases, with 15 bases left between them. CDR1 and CDR2 (germline): SNHLY, FYNNEI. The CDR3 coding sequence is TGTGCCAGCACCTCAGGGGAAGTAGCCTACGAGCAGTACTTC. This sequence encodes CASTSGEVAYEQYF.

This clone was recorded once. The chain carries TRBV4-1 and TRBJ2-7, with a weak D call TRBD1 (5 bases). This CDR3 region has 15 residues. Germline V gene lookup returns CDR1 MGHRA and CDR2 YSYEKL. Trimming left V 1 base short and J 6 bases short, with 16 bases between. Written as DNA, the CDR3 is TGCGCCAGCAGCCAAGTACAACAGGACGGGCGCGAGCAGTACTTC. It codes for CASSQVQQDGREQYF.

The V and J genes are TRBV24-1 and TRBJ2-1, with a possible D match to TRBD2 (6 bases). V shed 3 bases and J shed 5 bases, with 16 bases lying between them. The CDR3 runs 16 residues. CDR1 and CDR2 from the germline V gene are KGHDR and SFDVKD. In DNA, the CDR3 is TGTGCCACCAGTGATCCGGCCCCGGGGGTGGACAATGAGCAGTTCTTC. Translated: CATSDPAPGVDNEQFF.

The chain is built from TRBV28 and TRBJ2-1, with D perhaps TRBD1 (6 bases). V lost 3 bases and J 10 bases, leaving 7 bases between the germline ends. This CDR3 has 11 residues. CDR1 MDHEN and CDR2 SYDVKM come from the germline V gene. The CDR3 sequence is CASSFRGEQFF. The CDR3, as DNA: TGTGCCAGCAGTTTTAGGGGGGAGCAGTTCTTC.

This clone has just one count. The rearrangement joins TRBV10-3 to TRBJ1-2; a weak D match, TRBD1 (5 bases). Trimming left V 6 bases short and J 3 bases short, with 11 bases between. The germline CDR1 and CDR2 sequences are ENHRY and SYGVKD. The CDR3 is made up of 13 amino acids. The CDR3 sequence is CAIRGTPHYGYTF. CDR3 coding DNA: TGTGCCATCAGGGGGACTCCGCACTATGGCTACACCTTC.

The rearrangement links TRBV7-9 to TRBJ2-2, with TRBD2 identical over 7 bases. V dropped 4 bases and J dropped 5; count of bases not matched to a gene: 13. This CDR3 contains 17 residues. CDR1 and CDR2 (germline): SEHNR, FQNEAQ (reference sequence). Written as DNA, the CDR3 is TGTGCCAGCAGCTCGACTAGCTTGGGGACGGGTACCGGGGAGCTGTTTTTT. Translated: CASSSTSLGTGTGELFF.

This clone has just one count. This chain connects TRBV5-4 to TRBJ1-5; 7 bases agree with TRBD1. V lost 0 bases, J lost 4 bases, and 4 bases stayed unmatched. The CDR3 length is 15 residues. Germline values: CDR1 SGHNT, CDR2 YYREEE (reference sequence). The CDR3 nucleotides are TGTGCCAGCAGCTTGGACCCACAGGGGAATCAGCCCCAGCATTTT. The encoded protein is CASSLDPQGNQPQHF.

The rearrangement uses TRBV28 and TRBJ1-2; D is possibly TRBD1 (5 bases). CDR1 and CDR2 from the germline V gene are MDHEN and SYDVKM. The length of the CDR3 is 14 residues. V was clipped by 7 bases and J by 1 base, with 13 bases between them. Here the CDR3 DNA reads TGTGCCAGCACCCGAGACAGCGTTAACTATGGCTACACCTTC. Its translation is CASTRDSVNYGYTF.

This clone was counted a single time. The chain carries TRBV5-1 and TRBJ2-3, with 15 positions matching TRBD2. Trimming at V came to 0 bases and at J to 4 bases, leaving 9 bases not matched to a gene. The CDR3 runs to 19 residues. CDR1 is SGHRS, CDR2 YFSETQ, per germline. This CDR3 reads CASSLVPGLAGGGADTQYF. DNA of the CDR3: TGCGCCAGCAGCTTGGTACCGGGACTAGCGGGGGGCGGTGCAGATACGCAGTATTTT.

This sequence joins TRBV2 and TRBJ2-3; tentatively, D is TRBD2 (7 bases). V was shortened by 6 bases and J by 2 bases, with 12 bases between the two germline ends. This CDR3 has 14 amino acids. CDR1 SNHLY and CDR2 FYNNEI come from the germline V gene. The CDR3 sequence is CASRGGPDTDTQYF. The CDR3 region has the DNA TGTGCCAGCAGGGGGGGGCCGGACACAGATACGCAGTATTTT.

The V and J genes are TRBV12-3 or TRBV12-4 and TRBJ1-1; D is uncertain. CDR3 length equals 13 residues. V was trimmed by 6 bases and J by 1 base, leaving 9 bases between them. The CDR3 region has the DNA TGTGCCAGCAGACCCCCTAGGAACACTGAAGCTTTCTTT. Residues: CASRPPRNTEAFF.